Each of the 8 T cell receptor beta chains below was sequenced from the same sample in a study of cytomegalovirus exposure and HLA in healthy donors. PCR employed 60 Vbeta and 13 Jbeta primers. TCRdb's table, derived via immunoSEQ multiplex PCR, lists solely in-frame clones and lacks some. Recorded for this sample: tens of thousands of clones. Sequencing was performed on PBMCs. Receptors originate from a man between 40 and 49 years old in good health and CMV-seronegative.

The rearrangement joins TRBV7-9 to TRBJ2-1; 12 bases agree with TRBD2. Losses at the gene ends were 4 bases for V and 7 bases for J; bases not matched to a gene: 8. The CDR3 covers 16 residues. Germline CDR1 reads SEHNR; CDR2 reads FQNEAQ (reference sequence). The CDR3 region is CASSSPSGGARNEQFF. CDR3 coding DNA: TGTGCCAGCAGCTCGCCTAGCGGGGGGGCCCGAAATGAGCAGTTCTTC. Full variable domain (rest looked up from reference TRBV7-9 and TRBJ2-1): DTGVSQNPRHKITKRGQNVTFRCDPISEHNRLYWYRQTLGQGPEFLTYFQNEAQLEKSRLLSDRFSAERPKGSFSTLEIQRTEQGDSAMYLCASSSPSGGARNEQFFGPGTRLTVL.

The V and J genes are TRBV7-2 and TRBJ1-6; perhaps TRBD1 as D (5 bases). The CDR3 length is 17 residues. Trimming left V 2 bases short and J 5 bases short, with 16 bases between. Germline assignment: CDR1 SGHTA and CDR2 FQGNSA. CDR3 protein: CASSLPLGGSHNSPLHF. DNA for the CDR3: TGTGCCAGCAGCTTACCTCTGGGGGGGTCACATAATTCACCCCTCCACTTT.

The rearrangement links TRBV29-1 to TRBJ2-7; weak D call: TRBD1 (5 bases). Trimming pared 5 bases from V and 4 bases from J, leaving 9 bases between. Germline loops: CDR1 SQVTM, CDR2 ANQGSEA. This CDR3 has 11 residues. The CDR3 DNA reads TGCAGCGTTCAGGGATCATACGAGCAGTACTTC. Translating gives CSVQGSYEQYF.

The rearrangement links TRBV27 to TRBJ2-3; TRBD2 might be the D (5 bases). Germline assignment: CDR1 MNHEY and CDR2 SMNVEV (reference sequence). The CDR3 spans 18 residues. Trimming took off 3 bases at V and 2 bases at J, with 21 bases between the two ends. The CDR3 DNA is TGTGCCAGCAGTTTCCTTCTTCGGGCAGGAGGAACCACAGATACGCAGTATTTT. It yields the protein CASSFLLRAGGTTDTQYF.

The chain employs TRBV6-1 and TRBJ1-6; no clear D gene. CDR1 is MNHNS and CDR2 is SASEGT in the germline V gene. V shed 7 bases and J shed 6 bases, with 16 bases lying between them. This CDR3 has 15 residues. The CDR3 is CASISTSGSNSPLHF. CDR3 nucleotide sequence: TGTGCCAGCATCTCAACGTCGGGTTCTAATTCACCCCTCCACTTT.

V and J are TRBV5-1 and TRBJ2-1; maybe TRBD1 (6 bases). The CDR3 sequence is 15 residues long. Germline V CDR1 and CDR2: SGHRS, YFSETQ. Trimming stripped 2 bases from V and 7 bases from J, with 16 bases between. CDR3 bases: TGCGCCAGCAGCTTTTCGCCAGGGGAAGTGAATGAGCAGTTCTTC. Its protein is CASSFSPGEVNEQFF.

The V call is TRBV19, the J call TRBJ2-7; 13 bases are shared with TRBD2. V lost 6 bases and J lost 0; bases outside the gene matches: 2. The CDR3 is 15 residues long. Germline lookup yields CDR1 LNHDA and CDR2 SQIVND (reference sequence). DNA for the CDR3: TGTGCCAGTAGGACTAGCGGGGGGTTCTCCTACGAGCAGTACTTC. The encoded protein is CASRTSGGFSYEQYF.

The rearrangement links TRBV6-5 to TRBJ2-1; possibly TRBD2 for D (5 bases). V lost 0 bases and J 6 bases, leaving 9 bases between the germline ends. The CDR3 spans 14 residues. The V gene's germline CDR1 is MNHEY and CDR2 SVGAGI. In nucleotides, the CDR3 is TGTGCCAGCAGTTACTCCGGCCTAGCCAATGAGCAGTTCTTC. It encodes CASSYSGLANEQFF.